This TCR beta chain originates from a study of blood T cell repertoires in COVID-19. Whole-study context: COVID-19 samples from acute and convalescent phases originated in the United States, Italy and Spain. The analysed material was cDNA or gDNA that came from T cells, B-cell-depleted T cells, or PBMCs.

Under the authors' procedure: Amplifying reference gene primers gave estimates of nucleated cell counts. Only in-frame clones appear in the TCRdb table, and some are missing; sequencing was by immunoSEQ multiplex PCR. The D gene and trimming were derived from the DNA, and the V and J assignments and clone size from that table. The top ten hold about 0.7% of the sample, which has more than 250,000 clones, around 90% seen once. The CDR3 totals 11 residues. V was shortened by 7 bases and J by 2 bases, with 5 bases between the two germline ends. The TCR was taken from a human donor in a cohort sampled during active COVID-19. The chain couples TRBV12-3 or TRBV12-4 to TRBJ1-1; D unresolved. Sequenced sample: peripheral blood. DNA for the CDR3: TGTGCCAGCACCCTAAACACTGAAGCTTTCTTT. This sequence encodes CASTLNTEAFF.